Listed below are T cell receptor beta chains from one sample, sequenced in a study of T cell repertoires in cytomegalovirus infection. Using its own MiXCR run on the reads, TCRdb lists one record per CDR3 protein. Of roughly 45,000 distinct CDR3 sequences in the sample, 20% are singletons; the top ten hold around 20%. No antigen has been assigned to these receptors. Sequenced sample: PBMCs, sequenced either directly or after in vitro stimulation (not recorded which). The source of these receptors is a human donor in good health (CMV status not recorded). Some clones in this sample may be carry-over from other donors' samples. CDR3s include the opening cysteine and the closing phenylalanine or tryptophan. Fields, in order: V gene, clone size, D gene, J gene, CDR3 protein, CDR3 DNA. The D gene is left open where the match is weak. Clone size appears in some rows only: once, few, many, or a class for an expanded clone.

v_gene: TRBV10-3
abundance: .
d_gene: .
j_gene: TRBJ2-1
CDR3aa: CAISESGREQFF
CDR3nt: TGTGCCATCAGTGAATCAGGGAGGGAGCAGTTCTTC

v_gene: TRBV20-1
abundance: .
d_gene: .
j_gene: TRBJ2-3
CDR3aa: CSERGVETDTQYF
CDR3nt: TGCAGTGAGAGGGGTGTTGAGACAGATACGCAGTATTTT

v_gene: TRBV27
abundance: .
d_gene: .
j_gene: TRBJ2-7
CDR3aa: CASHSRGTYEQYF
CDR3nt: TGTGCCAGCCACTCACGCGGAACTTACGAGCAGTACTTC

v_gene: TRBV5-1
abundance: .
d_gene: .
j_gene: TRBJ2-7
CDR3aa: CASSLGQGGEQYF
CDR3nt: TGCGCCAGCAGCTTGGGACAGGGAGGCGAGCAGTACTTC

v_gene: TRBV27
abundance: .
d_gene: TRBD2
j_gene: TRBJ2-1
CDR3aa: CSSSLPSGSGHNEQVF
CDR3nt: TGTTCCAGCAGTCTCCCTAGCGGGAGTGGACACAATGAGCAGGTCTTC

v_gene: TRBV28
abundance: .
d_gene: .
j_gene: TRBJ2-1
CDR3aa: CASRDQGSAPYNEQFF
CDR3nt: TGTGCCAGCAGGGACCAGGGTTCGGCTCCCTACAATGAGCAGTTCTTC

v_gene: TRBV6-6
abundance: many
d_gene: TRBD2
j_gene: TRBJ2-3
CDR3aa: CASSYPPGLANRTDTQYF
CDR3nt: TGTGCCAGCAGTTACCCCCCGGGACTAGCCAACCGCACAGATACGCAGTATTTT

v_gene: TRBV4-1
abundance: many
d_gene: .
j_gene: TRBJ2-4
CDR3aa: CASSLKEENIQYF
CDR3nt: TGCGCCAGCAGCCTAAAGGAGGAAAACATTCAGTACTTC

v_gene: TRBV24-1
abundance: few
d_gene: .
j_gene: TRBJ2-1
CDR3aa: CATSVRRRGDYNEQFF
CDR3nt: TGTGCCACCAGTGTCCGCCGAAGGGGGGATTACAATGAGCAGTTCTTC

v_gene: TRBV18
abundance: many
d_gene: .
j_gene: TRBJ1-1
CDR3aa: CASSPDRQKAFF
CDR3nt: TGTGCCAGCTCACCAGACAGGCAAAAAGCTTTCTTT

v_gene: TRBV12-3/TRBV12-4
abundance: many
d_gene: .
j_gene: TRBJ1-3
CDR3aa: CASSFGGVSGNTIYF
CDR3nt: TGTGCCAGCTCCTTCGGGGGCGTCTCTGGAAACACCATATATTTT

v_gene: TRBV2
abundance: .
d_gene: .
j_gene: TRBJ2-7
CDR3aa: CASKGDRYYEQYF
CDR3nt: TGTGCCAGCAAGGGAGACAGATACTACGAGCAGTACTTC

v_gene: TRBV7-9
abundance: many
d_gene: TRBD2
j_gene: TRBJ2-5
CDR3aa: CASSIGGAETQYF
CDR3nt: TGTGCCAGCAGCATCGGGGGGGCAGAGACCCAGTACTTC

v_gene: TRBV12-3/TRBV12-4
abundance: .
d_gene: TRBD1
j_gene: TRBJ2-5
CDR3aa: CASSLTIGQGENQETQYF
CDR3nt: TGTGCCAGCAGTCTAACGATAGGGCAGGGGGAGAACCAAGAGACCCAGTACTTC

v_gene: TRBV7-2
abundance: many
d_gene: TRBD2
j_gene: TRBJ2-3
CDR3aa: CASSLLGLALRADTQYF
CDR3nt: TGTGCCAGCAGCCTTCTAGGACTAGCCCTCCGAGCGGATACGCAGTATTTT

v_gene: TRBV18
abundance: many
d_gene: .
j_gene: TRBJ1-4
CDR3aa: CASSGVVAEKLFF
CDR3nt: TGTGCCAGCTCAGGTGTGGTTGCGGAAAAACTGTTTTTT

v_gene: TRBV12-3/TRBV12-4
abundance: few
d_gene: .
j_gene: TRBJ1-5
CDR3aa: CAIYGSRAIMPQHF
CDR3nt: TGTGCCATCTACGGGTCGCGGGCTATCATGCCCCAGCATTTT

v_gene: TRBV29-1
abundance: few
d_gene: .
j_gene: TRBJ1-2
CDR3aa: CSVGRAWDNYGYTF
CDR3nt: TGCAGCGTTGGAAGGGCATGGGATAACTATGGCTACACCTTC

v_gene: TRBV7-9
abundance: medium-sized
d_gene: TRBD2
j_gene: TRBJ2-7
CDR3aa: CASSHRTSGSREQYF
CDR3nt: TGTGCCAGCAGCCACCGGACTAGCGGGAGCCGAGAGCAGTACTTC

v_gene: TRBV5-4
abundance: many
d_gene: .
j_gene: TRBJ2-6
CDR3aa: CASSIHLGAEVLSGANVLTF
CDR3nt: TGTGCCAGCAGCATACATCTGGGGGCGGAAGTGCTGTCTGGGGCCAACGTCCTGACTTTC

v_gene: TRBV12-3/TRBV12-4
abundance: .
d_gene: TRBD2
j_gene: TRBJ2-7
CDR3aa: CASTPAGLAGPSSYEQYF
CDR3nt: TGTGCCAGCACCCCTGCAGGACTAGCGGGCCCTAGCTCCTACGAGCAGTACTTC

v_gene: TRBV30
abundance: few
d_gene: TRBD2
j_gene: TRBJ2-1
CDR3aa: CAWSVPGLAGHF
CDR3nt: TGTGCCTGGAGCGTCCCGGGACTAGCGGGACACTTC

v_gene: TRBV10-3
abundance: .
d_gene: TRBD1
j_gene: TRBJ1-2
CDR3aa: CAISQQGTYYGYTF
CDR3nt: TGTGCCATCAGTCAACAGGGGACCTACTATGGCTACACCTTC

v_gene: TRBV7-9
abundance: many
d_gene: TRBD1
j_gene: TRBJ1-2
CDR3aa: CASSLSTGSYGYTF
CDR3nt: TGTGCCAGCAGCCTGTCGACAGGGAGCTATGGCTACACCTTC

v_gene: TRBV12-3/TRBV12-4
abundance: .
d_gene: .
j_gene: TRBJ2-5
CDR3aa: CASSRGRETQYF
CDR3nt: TGTGCCAGCAGCCGAGGACGGGAGACCCAGTACTTC

v_gene: TRBV7-9
abundance: many
d_gene: TRBD2
j_gene: TRBJ2-3
CDR3aa: CASSPRGSGGAGDTQYF
CDR3nt: TGTGCCAGCAGCCCCCGAGGTAGCGGGGGGGCAGGAGATACGCAGTATTTT

v_gene: TRBV7-8
abundance: many
d_gene: .
j_gene: TRBJ1-5
CDR3aa: CASSLQENQPQHF
CDR3nt: TGTGCCAGCAGCTTACAGGAAAATCAGCCCCAGCATTTT

v_gene: TRBV4-1
abundance: many
d_gene: .
j_gene: TRBJ1-3
CDR3aa: CAGSDGLSGNTIYF
CDR3nt: TGCGCCGGCTCGGACGGACTCTCTGGAAACACCATATATTTT

v_gene: TRBV6-2/TRBV6-3
abundance: few
d_gene: .
j_gene: TRBJ2-2
CDR3aa: CASTGGVAGELFF
CDR3nt: TGTGCCAGCACCGGAGGAGTCGCCGGGGAGCTGTTTTTT

v_gene: TRBV23-1
abundance: few
d_gene: TRBD1
j_gene: TRBJ1-6
CDR3aa: CASSPGQDHNSPLHF
CDR3nt: TGCGCCAGCAGTCCCGGACAGGACCATAATTCACCCCTCCACTTT

v_gene: TRBV7-9
abundance: .
d_gene: TRBD2
j_gene: TRBJ2-7
CDR3aa: CASSLGGAEQYF
CDR3nt: TGTGCCAGCAGCTTGGGAGGGGCCGAGCAGTACTTC

v_gene: TRBV5-6
abundance: medium-sized
d_gene: .
j_gene: TRBJ2-7
CDR3aa: CASSLLRLALYEQYF
CDR3nt: TGTGCCAGCAGCTTGTTAAGGCTAGCACTCTACGAGCAGTACTTC

v_gene: TRBV4-1
abundance: .
d_gene: TRBD2
j_gene: TRBJ2-5
CDR3aa: CASSQVAGGGETQYF
CDR3nt: TGCGCCAGCAGCCAAGTGGCGGGGGGGGGTGAGACCCAGTACTTC

v_gene: TRBV7-6
abundance: many
d_gene: .
j_gene: TRBJ1-3
CDR3aa: CASRPMRSGNTIYF
CDR3nt: TGTGCCAGCAGGCCCATGAGGTCTGGAAACACCATATATTTT

v_gene: TRBV4-2
abundance: .
d_gene: .
j_gene: TRBJ2-3
CDR3aa: CASSQGSSATDTQYF
CDR3nt: TGTGCCAGCAGCCAAGGCTCTAGCGCCACAGATACGCAGTATTTT